These T cell receptor beta chains were read from a single sample in a study of OX40 agonist ivuxolimab in advanced cancers. Sequenced by immunoSEQ multiplex PCR; TCRdb stores in-frame clones only, minus some. Counted here are tens of thousands of clones, roughly 90% occurring once; the ten biggest clones make up under 5.5%. Source: CD4+ or CD8+ T cells sorted from blood, taken in a trial of the OX40 agonist ivuxolimab. These receptor sequences come from an adult with an advanced solid tumor such as melanoma, head and neck, liver or kidney cancer. The CDR3 runs from the conserved cysteine through the conserved F or W. Each record gives: clone size, V gene, J gene, D gene, CDR3 DNA, CDR3 protein. The D gene is left open where the match is weak. Size values are once, few and many counts, or a class for expanded clones, and some rows have none.

.	TRBV7-3	TRBJ1-2	TRBD1	TGTGCCAGCAGCGAACCGGGACAGGGCAACGGCTACACCTTC	CASSEPGQGNGYTF
.	TRBV7-6	TRBJ2-2	TRBD2	TGTGCCAGCAGCCTTGCGGCGGGGGGGCTCGGCACCGGGGAGCTGTTTTTT	CASSLAAGGLGTGELFF
.	TRBV6-1	TRBJ2-5	TRBD2	TGTGCCAGCGTTAGCGGGGGGGCCCAAGAGACCCAGTACTTC	CASVSGGAQETQYF
.	TRBV19	TRBJ2-3	TRBD2	TGTGCCAGTAGCCGCTCGGGCGGGGGGAGCACAGATACGCAGTATTTT	CASSRSGGGSTDTQYF
.	TRBV7-9	TRBJ2-2	.	TGTGCCAGCAGCCCGCCAAGTAGCGACGGCACCGGGGAGCTGTTTTTT	CASSPPSSDGTGELFF
.	TRBV7-9	TRBJ1-2	.	TGTGCCAGCAGCTTGGGGGTTAACTATGGCTACACCTTC	CASSLGVNYGYTF
once	TRBV2	TRBJ2-1	.	TGTGCCAGCACCCAGTACAATGAGCAGTTCTTC	CASTQYNEQFF
.	TRBV5-1	TRBJ1-4	.	TGCGCCAGCAACCGGGATTTACGAGAAAAACTGTTTTTT	CASNRDLREKLFF
.	TRBV27	TRBJ1-2	TRBD1	TGTGCCAGCAGTTCCCATAACCGGGACAGCGGCGGCTACACCTTC	CASSSHNRDSGGYTF
.	TRBV5-6	TRBJ1-5	.	TGTGCCAGCAGCCCTAGGGGGAGCAATCAGCCCCAGCATTTT	CASSPRGSNQPQHF
.	TRBV9	TRBJ1-1	.	TGTGCCAGCAGCGTAGGGTCCCCCAAGAAGAACACTGAAGCTTTCTTT	CASSVGSPKKNTEAFF
once	TRBV10-2	TRBJ2-3	.	TGCGCCAGCAGTGGAATAGCGCTGGATACGCAGTATTTT	CASSGIALDTQYF
.	TRBV5-1	TRBJ1-2	TRBD1	TGCGCCAGCAGCTTTGCAGGGGGGGAGTATGGCTACACCTTC	CASSFAGGEYGYTF
.	TRBV6-5	TRBJ2-5	TRBD1	TGTGCCAGCAGAAGGACAGGGGCGGAGACCCAGTACTTC	CASRRTGAETQYF
.	TRBV5-1	TRBJ1-2	.	TGCGCCAGCAGCCAGGACACGGCATCTTATGGCTACACCTTC	CASSQDTASYGYTF
.	TRBV6-7	TRBJ2-1	TRBD2	TGTGCCAGCAGTTACCCCGGGGGGGACCCCGAAACCCCTCACAATGAGCAGTTCTTC	CASSYPGGDPETPHNEQFF
once	TRBV7-2	TRBJ1-5	TRBD1	TGTGCCAGCAGCTTCGGACAGGGGGCCGTCAATCAGCCCCAGCATTTT	CASSFGQGAVNQPQHF
.	TRBV5-4	TRBJ2-7	TRBD1	TGTGCCAGCAGTCAGTCTGCGGGACAGGCCTCCTACGAGCAGTACTTC	CASSQSAGQASYEQYF
.	TRBV19	TRBJ1-5	.	TGTGCCAGTAGTATAGATTGGCAGGTCAATCAGCCCCAGCATTTT	CASSIDWQVNQPQHF
.	TRBV14	TRBJ2-5	.	TGTGCCAGCAGCCAAGATAGGAACCAAGAGACCCAGTACTTC	CASSQDRNQETQYF
.	TRBV19	TRBJ2-7	.	TGTGCCAGTAGTATAACAGCCACCTACGAGCAGTACTTC	CASSITATYEQYF
.	TRBV15	TRBJ2-1	TRBD2	TGTGCCACCAGCAGACCTAGCGGGGGGGTGGCTGAGCAGTTCTTC	CATSRPSGGVAEQFF
.	TRBV4-1	TRBJ2-3	TRBD2	TGCGCCAGCAGCCAGGCGGGGGGCACGCAGTATTTT	CASSQAGGTQYF
once	TRBV5-1	TRBJ2-1	TRBD2	TGCGCCAGCGAGGGACTAGCGGGAGGGGGAGAGCAGTTCTTC	CASEGLAGGGEQFF
.	TRBV15	TRBJ1-2	.	TGTGCCACCAGCAATCAGGGCTATGGCTACACCTTC	CATSNQGYGYTF
.	TRBV7-3	TRBJ2-2	TRBD1	TGTGCCAGCAGCTCAGGGGGAAATACCGGGGAGCTGTTTTTT	CASSSGGNTGELFF
.	TRBV5-4	TRBJ1-1	.	TGTGCCAGCACCCCCCGGAGTTCTGGCTCTGAAGCTTTCTTT	CASTPRSSGSEAFF
.	TRBV18	TRBJ2-7	.	TGTGCCAGCTCACCAGGCAGGGCCGAGCAGTACTTC	CASSPGRAEQYF
.	TRBV7-3	TRBJ2-3	.	TGTGCCAGCAGCTCCGGGGGGCCAGATACGCAGTATTTT	CASSSGGPDTQYF
.	TRBV27	TRBJ2-1	.	TGTGCCAGCACCTTAAGAGGAGGCAATGAGCAGTTCTTC	CASTLRGGNEQFF
.	TRBV5-1	TRBJ2-3	TRBD2	TGCGCCAGCAGTTCAGCGGGAGTTGGTCCCCGTACGCAGTATTTT	CASSSAGVGPRTQYF
.	TRBV30	TRBJ1-2	.	TGTGCCTGGAGTGTACGAGCAGCCTCCTTGCTGGGCTACACCTTC	CAWSVRAASLLGYTF
.	TRBV4-2	TRBJ1-5	TRBD1	TGTGCCAGCAGCCAAGATGGGGCAGGGGGTTTGGGTCAGCCCCAGCATTTT	CASSQDGAGGLGQPQHF